Below, 32 T cell receptor beta chains from the same sample are listed, as sequenced in a study of T cell responses to AZD1222 COVID-19 vaccine listed by TCRdb under 2021. Library creation used the immunoSEQ multiplex PCR assay. TCRdb mirrors the immuneACCESS table, restricted to in-frame sequences. Some clones are absent from its copies; in checked studies, under half trace to an unresolved V gene, and the reason for the others is unknown. The sample table holds about 110,000 clones, of which 70% to 90% were seen once. Jointly, the top ten make up around 14% of the sample. The sample's time point label, decoded: about 28 days (+/-7) after the second vaccine dose. Here the sequenced sample was peripheral blood, taken 28 days after the second AZD1222 dose. The receptors were gathered from an adult who received the AZD1222 COVID-19 vaccine.

This chain connects TRBV10-3 to TRBJ1-6; D call uncertain. V lost 2 bases, J lost 9 bases, and 11 bases lay in between. The CDR3 has 14 residues. Germline lookup yields CDR1 ENHRY and CDR2 SYGVKD. As DNA, the CDR3 is TGTGCCATCAGTGAGAGCCAGTCTGTTTCACCCCTCCACTTT. It specifies CAISESQSVSPLHF.

The chain employs TRBV19 and TRBJ1-3; D might be TRBD1 (6 bases). This CDR3 has 13 amino acids. Germline V CDR1 and CDR2: LNHDA, SQIVND (reference sequence). Deletions cut 6 bases from V and 5 bases from J, with 11 bases between. Written as DNA, the CDR3 is TGTGCCAGTAGCCCCGACAGGAGAAACACCATATATTTT. This codes for CASSPDRRNTIYF. Using reference TRBV19 and TRBJ1-3 for the parts outside the CDR3, the full variable domain is DGGITQSPKYLFRKEGQNVTLSCEQNLNHDAMYWYRQDPGQGLRLIYYSQIVNDFQKGDIAEGYSVSREKKESFPLTVTSAQKNPTAFYLCASSPDRRNTIYFGEGSWLTVV.

The CDR3 DNA reads TGTGCCAGCAGCCTGGACAGCTCCTATAATTCACCCCTCCACTTT. The encoded protein is CASSLDSSYNSPLHF. The rearrangement uses TRBV6-5 and TRBJ1-6; the D gene is possibly TRBD1 (6 bases). This CDR3 comprises 15 residues. Germline CDR1 and CDR2: MNHEY and SVGAGI. Trimming pared 6 bases from V and 0 bases from J, leaving 9 bases between.

CDR3 in amino acids: CASSFLLGNLGNTEAFF. The CDR3 nucleotides are TGTGCCAGCAGCTTCCTACTGGGGAATTTAGGGAACACTGAAGCTTTCTTT. The chain joins TRBV7-8 to TRBJ1-1, with unresolved D. The V gene's germline CDR1 is SGHVS and CDR2 FQNEAQ. There are 17 residues in the CDR3. The V end was cut by 3 bases, the J end by 1 base, with 18 bases between.

The V call is TRBV14, the J call TRBJ1-4; 8 nucleotides align to TRBD1. The CDR3 loop spans 14 amino acids. The V and J ends lost 4 bases and 7 bases, in that order; junction bases with no gene match: 5. Germline CDR1 and CDR2: SGHDN and FVKESK. CDR3 coding DNA: TGTGCCAGCAGCCCTCGGACAGGGAGTGAAAAACTGTTTTTT. Translating gives CASSPRTGSEKLFF.

The gene calls are TRBV28 and TRBJ2-1; no clear D. The V and J ends lost 4 bases and 9 bases respectively, with 16 bases between them. Germline loops: CDR1 MDHEN, CDR2 SYDVKM. CDR3 length: 14 residues. The CDR3 is CASSSPQDYGEQFF. The CDR3 bases are TGTGCCAGCAGTTCGCCTCAGGATTATGGTGAGCAGTTCTTC.

The gene calls are TRBV2 and TRBJ1-5; D unresolved. The CDR3 is made up of 14 amino acids. V was cut by 1 base and J by 3 bases, with 7 bases left in between. Germline CDR1 reads SNHLY; CDR2 reads FYNNEI. The CDR3: CASSEGTVNQPQHF. The CDR3 bases are TGTGCCAGCAGTGAAGGTACGGTCAATCAGCCCCAGCATTTT.

This clone appeared a few times. J is TRBJ1-6 and V is TRBV27, with D uncertain. The V end lost 3 bases, the J end lost 14 bases, and 20 bases lay between the germline ends. The CDR3 is 15 residues long. The germline V gene has CDR1 MNHEY and CDR2 SMNVEV (reference sequence). CDR3 region: CASSFGQSIPLALHF. CDR3 nucleotides: TGTGCCAGCAGTTTTGGTCAGTCAATACCCTTGGCCCTCCACTTT.

The CDR3 here is CASSLEGTVFAANTGELFF. As DNA, the CDR3 is TGCGCCAGCAGCTTGGAGGGGACAGTCTTTGCCGCGAACACCGGGGAGCTGTTTTTT. The chain combines TRBV5-1 with TRBJ2-2, with 7 bases lining up with TRBD1. This CDR3 has 19 amino acids. With 0 bases clipped from V and 0 bases from J, the junction kept 11 bases outside the gene matches. The germline CDR1 and CDR2 sequences are SGHRS and YFSETQ.

This chain uses TRBV12-3 or TRBV12-4 with TRBJ1-2; D is undetermined. The CDR3 totals 13 residues. V was cut by 5 bases and J by 6 bases, with 13 bases left in between. The CDR3 DNA reads as TGTGCCAGCAGTCCGCTCGGTAGGGATGGCTACACCTTC. It yields the protein CASSPLGRDGYTF.

This chain joins TRBV9 and TRBJ1-1; 9 bases match TRBD1. Trimming took 0 bases from V and 4 from J; bases not matched to a gene: 4. From germline, CDR1 is SGDLS and CDR2 YYNGEE. This CDR3 comprises 15 residues. CDR3 sequence (DNA): TGTGCCAGCAGCGTAGCACAGGGGGCGCTCACTGAAGCTTTCTTT. The encoded protein is CASSVAQGALTEAFF.

This chain links TRBV27 with TRBJ2-7, with 15 bases aligning to TRBD2. The trim removed 4 bases at V and 3 bases at J, leaving 13 bases unmatched. The CDR3 length is 19 residues. Germline values: CDR1 MNHEY, CDR2 SMNVEV (reference sequence). The DNA of the CDR3 is TGTGCCAGCAGTTCCCCCGGGACTAGCGGGAGGCAGGGGTACTACGAGCAGTACTTC. Its translation: CASSSPGTSGRQGYYEQYF.

V and J are TRBV6-4 and TRBJ1-2, with D unclear. CDR1 is MRHNA, CDR2 SNTAGT, per germline. The V and J ends lost 3 bases and 8 bases respectively, with 7 bases between them. The CDR3 extends over 11 amino acids. CDR3 nucleotides: TGTGCCAGCAGTGATATCGGGGGCTACACCTTC. Translation gives CASSDIGGYTF.

The chain carries TRBV19 and TRBJ1-2; D remains ambiguous. The germline CDR1 and CDR2 sequences are LNHDA and SQIVND (reference sequence). The CDR3 covers 12 residues. V was clipped by 5 bases and J by 4 bases, with 8 bases between them. The DNA for the CDR3 is TGTGCCAGTAGTTATGCGGTCTATGGCTACACCTTC. Amino acids: CASSYAVYGYTF.

V usage is TRBV28 and J usage is TRBJ2-7; D may be TRBD1 or TRBD2 (5 bases each). The germline CDR1 and CDR2 sequences are MDHEN and SYDVKM. The CDR3 consists of 15 residues. V lost 4 bases and J lost 2, with 15 bases in between. As DNA, the CDR3 is TGTGCCAGCAGTTCTCCATGGGACGCCCCCTACGAGCAGTACTTC. It codes for CASSSPWDAPYEQYF.

The chain couples TRBV13 to TRBJ1-6, with 7 bases lining up with TRBD1. Germline CDR1 is PRHDT and CDR2 is FYEKMQ (reference sequence). V shed 3 bases, J shed 0 bases, and the junction held 5 bases outside the gene matches. This CDR3 region has 17 residues. CDR3: CASSFQGQSSYNSPLHF. The CDR3 nucleotides are TGTGCCAGCAGCTTCCAGGGACAGTCCTCCTATAATTCACCCCTCCACTTT.

The chain joins TRBV19 to TRBJ1-2, with no clear D. This CDR3 region has 14 residues. V was trimmed by 5 bases and J by 3 bases, leaving 13 bases between them. Germline CDR1 and CDR2: LNHDA and SQIVND (reference sequence). The CDR3: CASSLGGLDYGYTF. CDR3 coding DNA: TGTGCCAGTAGTCTAGGAGGGCTTGACTATGGCTACACCTTC.

The chain recombines TRBV3-1 (or the pseudogene TRBV3-2) with TRBJ2-2; D remains ambiguous. Deletions cut 1 base from V and 2 bases from J, with 5 bases between. Germline CDR1 and CDR2: LGHDT and YNNKEL (reference sequence). The CDR3 runs 14 residues. The CDR3 DNA follows: TGTGCCAGCAGCCAAGTTGTCAACACCGGGGAGCTGTTTTTT. Translated: CASSQVVNTGELFF.

The V call is TRBV29-1, the J call TRBJ2-7; TRBD1 might be the D (6 bases). Germline V gene lookup returns CDR1 SQVTM and CDR2 ANQGSEA. This CDR3 has 12 residues. Trimming pared 6 bases from V and 5 bases from J, leaving 14 bases between. CDR3 coding DNA: TGCAGCGTCGGCGGACAGTTCGACGAGCAGTACTTC. This codes for CSVGGQFDEQYF.

This clone showed up just once. The chain carries TRBV16 and TRBJ1-5, with D possibly TRBD1 on 6 matching bases. V was pared by 4 bases and J by 2 bases, with 12 bases between. The CDR3 loop spans 15 amino acids. Germline lookup yields CDR1 KGHSY and CDR2 FQNENV. CDR3 residues: CASSRAHRGNQPQHF. In DNA, the CDR3 is TGTGCCAGCAGCCGAGCACACAGGGGCAATCAGCCCCAGCATTTT.

The V and J genes are TRBV5-1 and TRBJ2-1; D is perhaps TRBD1 (5 bases). In germline, CDR1 is SGHRS, CDR2 YFSETQ. V was trimmed by 0 bases and J by 5 bases, leaving 9 bases between them. The CDR3 totals 14 residues. The CDR3 spells CASSLAGFHNEQFF. DNA for the CDR3: TGCGCCAGCAGCTTGGCAGGGTTTCACAATGAGCAGTTCTTC. Using reference TRBV5-1 and TRBJ2-1 for the parts outside the CDR3, the full variable domain is KAGVTQTPRYLIKTRGQQVTLSCSPISGHRSVSWYQQTPGQGLQFLFEYFSETQRNKGNFPGRFSGRQFSNSRSEMNVSTLELGDSALYLCASSLAGFHNEQFFGPGTRLTVL.

This clone has only one observation. This chain connects TRBV19 to TRBJ1-1, with D perhaps matching TRBD1 (5 bases). Germline-derived CDR1 and CDR2 are LNHDA and SQIVND (reference sequence). Trimming shortened V by 5 bases and J by 0 bases, and 13 bases separated the two germline ends. This CDR3 is 15 amino acids long. CDR3 in amino acids: CASSRQSFMNTEAFF. CDR3 DNA: TGTGCCAGTAGTCGACAGAGTTTCATGAACACTGAAGCTTTCTTT.

This clone was found once. DNA for the CDR3: TGTGCCAGCAGCTACAGGGACCGAGTCAGAGATACGCAGTATTTT. Protein: CASSYRDRVRDTQYF. The V call is TRBV6-5, the J call TRBJ2-3; D perhaps matches TRBD1 (6 bases). The germline V and J ends were trimmed by 6 bases and 5 bases, with 18 bases remaining between them. The germline gives CDR1 MNHEY, CDR2 SVGAGI. This CDR3 has 15 amino acids.

A word on this clone: The sample has other DNA sequences that encode this CDR3 too. The chain recombines TRBV19 with TRBJ1-1; D ambiguous. The CDR3 runs 14 residues. V was clipped by 5 bases and J by 2 bases, with 12 bases between them. Germline V CDR1 and CDR2: LNHDA, SQIVND (reference sequence). The CDR3 reads CASSGPGENTEAFF. CDR3 in DNA: TGTGCCAGTAGTGGGCCAGGCGAAAACACTGAAGCTTTCTTT.

The CDR3 DNA reads TGTGCCAGCAGTTCTGGCGGGAGCTCCTACGAGCAGTACTTC. Translated, it gives CASSSGGSSYEQYF. The chain combines TRBV6-5 with TRBJ2-7; 7 bases fit TRBD2. The J segment lost 0 bases and the V segment lost 4 bases, leaving 3 bases of the junction unmatched. This CDR3 has 14 residues. Per germline, CDR1 MNHEY and CDR2 SVGAGI.

The CDR3 nucleotides read TGTGCCAGCAGCTTAGCGCGGGAGAAGTACGAGCAGTACTTC. This codes for CASSLAREKYEQYF. The rearrangement joins TRBV7-2 to TRBJ2-7; 7 bases line up with TRBD2. CDR1 and CDR2 from the germline V gene are SGHTA and FQGNSA. This CDR3 is 14 amino acids long. V was clipped by 0 bases and J by 4 bases; unmatched bases: 3.

This chain joins TRBV29-1 and TRBJ2-1; 8 bases align to TRBD2. Germline lookup yields CDR1 SQVTM and CDR2 ANQGSEA. Trimming at V came to 2 bases and at J to 8 bases, leaving 11 bases not matched to a gene. CDR3 length equals 15 residues. The chain's CDR3 is CSVERIGGASYEQFF. CDR3 DNA: TGCAGCGTTGAACGGATCGGGGGGGCGTCGTATGAGCAGTTCTTC.

In DNA form, the CDR3 reads TGTGCCAGCAGCCTAGACAGGGCTGCCTACAATGAGCAGTTCTTC. Amino acid sequence: CASSLDRAAYNEQFF. The V and J genes are TRBV3-1 (or the pseudogene TRBV3-2) and TRBJ2-1; 7 bases line up with TRBD1. This CDR3 region has 15 residues. Germline V gives CDR1 LGHDT, CDR2 YNNKEL (reference sequence). Germline trimming cut 4 bases from V and 2 bases from J; bases unmatched to any gene: 5.

This sequence joins TRBV18 and TRBJ1-5, with 8 positions matching TRBD1. The CDR3 is 16 residues long. Germline CDR1 and CDR2: KGHSH and LQKENI. With V trimmed by 2 bases and J by 3 bases, 6 bases remained unmatched. The CDR3 bases are TGTGCCAGCTCACCATCCTGGACAGGGACCAATCAGCCCCAGCATTTT. It is translated as CASSPSWTGTNQPQHF.

The chain combines TRBV2 with TRBJ1-1; 8 nucleotides match TRBD1. Trimming removed 2 bases from V and 5 bases from J; junction bases left unmatched: 4. The germline gives CDR1 SNHLY, CDR2 FYNNEI. This CDR3 region has 14 residues. As DNA, the CDR3 is TGTGCCAGCAGTGAATCAGGGGGCGTGACTGAAGCTTTCTTT. It specifies CASSESGGVTEAFF.

V gene TRBV6-5 combines with J gene TRBJ2-7; 9 bases line up with TRBD2. The CDR3 contains 14 residues. Germline V lookup: CDR1 MNHEY, CDR2 SVGAGI. With 11 bases clipped from V and 2 bases from J, the junction kept 10 bases outside the gene matches. The CDR3 loop is CAESVAGEAYEQYF. DNA for the CDR3: TGTGCCGAAAGTGTAGCGGGGGAAGCCTACGAGCAGTACTTC.

The rearrangement uses TRBV29-1 and TRBJ1-2; tentatively, D is TRBD1 (6 bases). This CDR3 has 14 amino acids. The germline gives CDR1 SQVTM, CDR2 ANQGSEA. With 4 bases removed from V and 4 bases from J, the gap between germline ends came to 16 bases. The CDR3 region is CSVADTGFGYGYTF. In DNA, the CDR3 is TGCAGCGTTGCCGACACAGGGTTCGGCTATGGCTACACCTTC.